The 7 T cell receptor beta chains given below trace back to one sample, sequenced in a study of radiotherapy plus CTLA-4 blockade in lung cancer. TCRdb's copy holds only in-frame clones and misses some; the assay was immunoSEQ multiplex PCR. The sample holds about 24,000 clones, about 76% seen once. This specimen consisted of peripheral blood, obtained from a patient treated with radiotherapy plus ipilimumab. The receptors were gathered from a human donor with non-small cell lung cancer whose response to radiotherapy plus ipilimumab could not be evaluated.

This chain links TRBV9 with TRBJ2-5; TRBD1 aligns across 9 bases. CDR3 length: 15 amino acids. Germline V lookup: CDR1 SGDLS, CDR2 YYNGEE. J lost 2 bases, V lost 4 bases, and 6 bases had no gene match. The CDR3 DNA follows: TGTGCCAGCAGCCAGCTCGGACAGGGGCAAGAGACCCAGTACTTC. It specifies CASSQLGQGQETQYF.

This chain joins TRBV27 and TRBJ2-7, with 15 bases matching TRBD2. CDR1 MNHEY and CDR2 SMNVEV come from the germline V gene (reference sequence). The CDR3 is 16 amino acids. Trimming cost V 2 bases and J 9 bases; bases outside gene matches: 8. CDR3 region: CASSLEGTSGRLAQYF. CDR3 DNA: TGTGCCAGCAGTTTAGAGGGGACTAGCGGGAGGCTCGCGCAGTACTTC.

The genes are TRBV6-6 and TRBJ2-7, with TRBD1 matching over 7 bases. Trimming removed 2 bases from V and 6 bases from J; junction bases left unmatched: 4. The CDR3 is made up of 13 amino acids. CDR1 MNHNY and CDR2 SVGAGI come from the germline V gene (reference sequence). CDR3 region: CASSYGTAFEQYF. Written as DNA, the CDR3 is TGTGCCAGCAGTTACGGGACAGCCTTCGAGCAGTACTTC.

This clone has a single count. The rearrangement joins TRBV27 to TRBJ2-7; TRBD1 matches at 7 bases. This CDR3 has 18 amino acids. The V segment lost 6 bases and the J segment 3 bases; nucleotides outside the gene matches: 20. Germline loops: CDR1 MNHEY, CDR2 SMNVEV (reference sequence). The CDR3 DNA reads as TGTGCCAGCAGAATGTCGATTCTTAGACGACAGGGTCGCTACGAGCAGTACTTC. It codes for CASRMSILRRQGRYEQYF.

Concerning this clone itself: A read error may account for a junction end that differs from germline. This chain connects TRBV7-7 to TRBJ2-1; weak D call: TRBD1 (6 bases). The CDR3 covers 15 residues. Per germline, CDR1 SSHAT and CDR2 FNYEAQ (reference sequence). CDR3 sequence reads: CASSLGGQPNNEQFF. CDR3 DNA sequence: TGTGCTAGCAGCTTAGGTGGACAGCCGAACAATGAGCAGTTCTTC.

This clone is a singleton in its sample. The V gene is TRBV5-4, the J gene TRBJ1-5; 8 nucleotides agree with TRBD1. With 4 bases clipped from V and 4 bases from J, the junction kept 7 bases outside the gene matches. Germline CDR1 is SGHNT and CDR2 is YYREEE (reference sequence). CDR3 length: 15 amino acids. Here the CDR3 DNA reads TGTGCCAGCAGCACAGACAGGGGATCGAATCAGCCCCAGCATTTT. This encodes CASSTDRGSNQPQHF.

In its sample, this clone was seen a few times. The chain links TRBV18 to TRBJ1-1; possibly TRBD1 for D (5 bases). This CDR3 has 16 amino acids. V lost 4 bases and J lost 0, with 15 bases in between. The V gene's germline CDR1 is KGHSH and CDR2 LQKENI. The CDR3 region is CASSLQTVSMNTEAFF. The CDR3, as DNA: TGTGCCAGCTCACTCCAGACAGTTTCCATGAACACTGAAGCTTTCTTT.